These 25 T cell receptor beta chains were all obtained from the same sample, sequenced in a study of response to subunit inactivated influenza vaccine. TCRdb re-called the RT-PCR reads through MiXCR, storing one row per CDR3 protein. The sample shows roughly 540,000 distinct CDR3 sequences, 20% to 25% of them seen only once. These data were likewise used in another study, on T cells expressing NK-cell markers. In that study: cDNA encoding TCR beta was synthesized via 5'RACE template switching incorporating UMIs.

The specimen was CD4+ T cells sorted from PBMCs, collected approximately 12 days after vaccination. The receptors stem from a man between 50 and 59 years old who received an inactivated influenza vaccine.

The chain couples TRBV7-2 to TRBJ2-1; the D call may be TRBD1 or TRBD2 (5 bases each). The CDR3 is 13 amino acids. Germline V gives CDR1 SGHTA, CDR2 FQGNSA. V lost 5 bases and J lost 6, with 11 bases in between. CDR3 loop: CASSLPGLNEQFF. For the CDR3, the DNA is TGTGCCAGCAGCCTCCCGGGGCTCAATGAGCAGTTCTTC.

This chain's CDR3 is CASSVGNGGRYGYTF. CDR3 nucleotides: TGTGCCAGCAGCGTAGGTAACGGTGGGAGGTATGGCTACACCTTC. The gene calls are TRBV9 and TRBJ1-2; D gene uncertain. The CDR3 totals 15 residues. CDR1 SGDLS and CDR2 YYNGEE come from the germline V gene. The ends were cut back, 0 bases at V and 5 bases at J, with 14 bases in the middle.

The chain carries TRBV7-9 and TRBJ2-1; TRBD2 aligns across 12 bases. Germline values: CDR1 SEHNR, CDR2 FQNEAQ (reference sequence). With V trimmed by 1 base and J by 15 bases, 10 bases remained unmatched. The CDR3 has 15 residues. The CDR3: CASSLVSLAGGLLFF. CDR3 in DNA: TGTGCCAGCAGCTTAGTGTCCCTAGCGGGGGGGCTCCTGTTCTTC.

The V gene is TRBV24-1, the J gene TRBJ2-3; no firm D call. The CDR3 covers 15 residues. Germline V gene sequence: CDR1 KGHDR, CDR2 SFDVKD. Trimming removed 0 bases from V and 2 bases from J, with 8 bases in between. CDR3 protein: CATSDLAGSTDTQYF. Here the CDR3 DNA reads TGTGCCACCAGTGATTTGGCAGGATCCACAGATACGCAGTATTTT.

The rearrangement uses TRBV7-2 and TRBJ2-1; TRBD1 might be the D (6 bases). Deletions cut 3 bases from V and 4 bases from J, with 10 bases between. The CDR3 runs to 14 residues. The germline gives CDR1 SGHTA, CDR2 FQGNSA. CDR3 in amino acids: CASSFRDTYNEQFF. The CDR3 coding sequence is TGTGCCAGCAGCTTCCGGGACACTTACAATGAGCAGTTCTTC.

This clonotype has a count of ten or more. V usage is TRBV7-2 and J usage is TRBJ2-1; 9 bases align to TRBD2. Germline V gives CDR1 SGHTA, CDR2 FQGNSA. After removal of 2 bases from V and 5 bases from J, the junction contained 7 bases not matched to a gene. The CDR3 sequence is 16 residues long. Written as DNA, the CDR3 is TGTGCCAGCAGCTTAATGGGGCTAGCGGGAAACAATGAGCAGTTCTTC. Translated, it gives CASSLMGLAGNNEQFF.

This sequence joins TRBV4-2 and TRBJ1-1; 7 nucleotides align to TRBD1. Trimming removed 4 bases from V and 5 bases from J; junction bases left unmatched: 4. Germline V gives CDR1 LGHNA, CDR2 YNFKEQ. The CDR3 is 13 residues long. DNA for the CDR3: TGTGCCAGCAGCCCCCCGACAGGGACTGAAGCTTTCTTT. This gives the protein CASSPPTGTEAFF.

The CDR3 sequence is CASSLVGGKDQPQHF. The CDR3 DNA follows: TGTGCCAGCAGCTTAGTCGGGGGGAAGGATCAGCCCCAGCATTTT. J is TRBJ1-5 and V is TRBV7-2, with D tentatively TRBD1 (5 bases). The CDR3 has 15 residues. The germline V gene has CDR1 SGHTA and CDR2 FQGNSA. V shed 1 base and J shed 5 bases, with 12 bases lying between them. The full variable domain, its missing parts supplied by reference TRBV7-2 and TRBJ1-5, is GAGVSQSPSNKVTEKGKDVELRCDPISGHTALYWYRQSLGQGLEFLIYFQGNSAPDKSGLPSDRFSAERTGGSVSTLTIQRTQQEDSAVYLCASSLVGGKDQPQHFGDGTRLSIL.

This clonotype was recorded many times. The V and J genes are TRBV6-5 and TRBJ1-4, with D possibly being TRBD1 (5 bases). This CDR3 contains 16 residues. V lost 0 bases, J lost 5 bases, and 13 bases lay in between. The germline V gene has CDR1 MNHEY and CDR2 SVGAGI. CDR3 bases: TGTGCCAGCAGTTACTCAGGCAGGGTCGAAAATGAAAAACTGTTTTTT. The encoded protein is CASSYSGRVENEKLFF.

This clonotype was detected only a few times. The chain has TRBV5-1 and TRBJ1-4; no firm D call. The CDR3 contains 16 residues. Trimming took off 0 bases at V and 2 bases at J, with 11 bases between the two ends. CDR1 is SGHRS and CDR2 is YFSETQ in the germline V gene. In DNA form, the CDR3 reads TGCGCCAGCAGCTTGGTCCCCGGTGCGACTAATGAAAAACTGTTTTTT. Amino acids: CASSLVPGATNEKLFF.

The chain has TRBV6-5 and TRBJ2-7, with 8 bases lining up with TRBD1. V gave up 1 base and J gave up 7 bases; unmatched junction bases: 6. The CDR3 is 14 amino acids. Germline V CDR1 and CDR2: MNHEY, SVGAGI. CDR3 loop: CASSYFQGAREQYF. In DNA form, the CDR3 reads TGTGCCAGCAGTTACTTTCAGGGGGCAAGGGAGCAGTACTTC.

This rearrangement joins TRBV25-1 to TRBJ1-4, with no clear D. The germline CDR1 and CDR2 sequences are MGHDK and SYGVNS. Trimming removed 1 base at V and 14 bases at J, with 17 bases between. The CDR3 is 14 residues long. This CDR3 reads CASSESVDRGKLFF. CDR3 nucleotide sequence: TGTGCCAGCAGTGAATCCGTCGACCGAGGAAAGCTGTTTTTT.

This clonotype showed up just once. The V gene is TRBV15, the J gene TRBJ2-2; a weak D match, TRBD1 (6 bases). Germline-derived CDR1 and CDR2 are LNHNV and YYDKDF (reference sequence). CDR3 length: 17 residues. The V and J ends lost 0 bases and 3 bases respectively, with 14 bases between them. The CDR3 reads CATSRDKVRGDTGELFF. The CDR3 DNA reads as TGTGCCACCAGCAGAGATAAGGTCAGGGGAGACACCGGGGAGCTGTTTTTT.

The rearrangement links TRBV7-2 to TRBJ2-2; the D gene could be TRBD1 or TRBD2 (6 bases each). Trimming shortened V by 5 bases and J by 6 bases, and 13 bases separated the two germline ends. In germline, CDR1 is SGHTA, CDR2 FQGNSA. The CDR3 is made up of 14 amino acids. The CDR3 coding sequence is TGTGCCAGCAGCCTTCGGGGGCTAGCCGGGGAGCTGTTTTTT. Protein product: CASSLRGLAGELFF.

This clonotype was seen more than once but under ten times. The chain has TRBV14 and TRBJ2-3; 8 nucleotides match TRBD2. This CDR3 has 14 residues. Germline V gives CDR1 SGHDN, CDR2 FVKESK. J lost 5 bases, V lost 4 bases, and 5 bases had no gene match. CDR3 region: CASSPRGGIDTQYF. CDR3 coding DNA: TGTGCCAGCAGCCCCCGGGGGGGCATAGATACGCAGTATTTT.

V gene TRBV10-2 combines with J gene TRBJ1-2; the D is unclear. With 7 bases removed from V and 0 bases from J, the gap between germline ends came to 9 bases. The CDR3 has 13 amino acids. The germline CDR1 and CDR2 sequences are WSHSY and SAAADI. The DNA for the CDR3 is TGCGCCAGCACCACCGGCTCTAACTATGGCTACACCTTC. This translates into CASTTGSNYGYTF.

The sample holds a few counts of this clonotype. The CDR3 bases are TGTGCCAGCACCGGACTAGGAACCGGAGGGGATACGCAGTATTTT. Translated: CASTGLGTGGDTQYF. The chain links TRBV6-1 to TRBJ2-3; 7 nucleotides line up with TRBD2. CDR1 is MNHNS and CDR2 is SASEGT in the germline V gene. J was trimmed by 6 bases and V by 7 bases; bases with no gene match: 13. This CDR3 has 15 residues.

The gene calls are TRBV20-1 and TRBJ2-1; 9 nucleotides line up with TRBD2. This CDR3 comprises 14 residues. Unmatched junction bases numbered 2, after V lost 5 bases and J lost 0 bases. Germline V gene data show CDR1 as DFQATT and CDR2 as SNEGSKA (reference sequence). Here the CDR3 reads CSARLAASYNEQFF. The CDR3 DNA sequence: TGCAGTGCTCGACTAGCGGCCTCCTACAATGAGCAGTTCTTC.

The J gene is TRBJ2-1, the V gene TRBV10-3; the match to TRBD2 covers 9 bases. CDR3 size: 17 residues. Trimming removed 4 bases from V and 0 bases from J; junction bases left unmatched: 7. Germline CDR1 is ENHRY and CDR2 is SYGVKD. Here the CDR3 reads CAISAQVSGSSYNEQFF. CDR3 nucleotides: TGTGCCATCAGTGCACAGGTTAGCGGGAGCTCCTACAATGAGCAGTTCTTC.

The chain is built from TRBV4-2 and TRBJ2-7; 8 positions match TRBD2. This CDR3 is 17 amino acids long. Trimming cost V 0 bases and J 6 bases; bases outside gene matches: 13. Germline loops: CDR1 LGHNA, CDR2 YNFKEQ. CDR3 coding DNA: TGTGCCAGCAGCCAAGATTTGAGTAGCGGGGCGACACGCGAGCAGTACTTC. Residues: CASSQDLSSGATREQYF.

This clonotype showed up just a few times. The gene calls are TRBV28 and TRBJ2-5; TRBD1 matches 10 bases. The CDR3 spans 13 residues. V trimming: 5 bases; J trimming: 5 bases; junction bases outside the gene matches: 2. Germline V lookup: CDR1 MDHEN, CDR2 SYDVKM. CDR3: CASSKTGGETQYF. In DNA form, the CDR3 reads TGTGCCAGCAGTAAGACAGGGGGCGAGACCCAGTACTTC.

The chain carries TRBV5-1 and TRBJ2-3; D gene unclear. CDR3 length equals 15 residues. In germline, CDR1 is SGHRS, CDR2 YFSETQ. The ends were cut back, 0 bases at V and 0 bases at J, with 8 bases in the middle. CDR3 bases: TGCGCCAGCAGCTTGGCGGCTTTTAGCACAGATACGCAGTATTTT. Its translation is CASSLAAFSTDTQYF.

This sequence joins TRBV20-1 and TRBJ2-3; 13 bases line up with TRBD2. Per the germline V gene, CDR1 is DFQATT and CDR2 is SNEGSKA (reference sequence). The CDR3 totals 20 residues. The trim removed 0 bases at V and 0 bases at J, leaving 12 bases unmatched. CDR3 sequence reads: CSARDRPRLAGGISTDTQYF. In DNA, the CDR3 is TGCAGTGCTAGAGATCGTCCCCGACTAGCGGGGGGTATTAGCACAGATACGCAGTATTTT.

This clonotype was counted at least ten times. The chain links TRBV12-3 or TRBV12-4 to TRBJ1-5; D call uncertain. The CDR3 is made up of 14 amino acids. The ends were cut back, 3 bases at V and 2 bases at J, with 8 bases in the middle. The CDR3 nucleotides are TGTGCCAGCAGTTTCTCGGGAGGCAATCAGCCCCAGCATTTT. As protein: CASSFSGGNQPQHF.

CDR3 amino acids: CASSPQRKTSYNEQFF. The CDR3 bases are TGTGCCAGCTCACCCCAGAGGAAGACGTCCTACAATGAGCAGTTCTTC. This chain connects TRBV18 to TRBJ2-1; D is undetermined. Trimming took 3 bases from V and 1 from J, leaving 13 bases between them. Per the germline V gene, CDR1 is KGHSH and CDR2 is LQKENI. This CDR3 spans 16 amino acids.